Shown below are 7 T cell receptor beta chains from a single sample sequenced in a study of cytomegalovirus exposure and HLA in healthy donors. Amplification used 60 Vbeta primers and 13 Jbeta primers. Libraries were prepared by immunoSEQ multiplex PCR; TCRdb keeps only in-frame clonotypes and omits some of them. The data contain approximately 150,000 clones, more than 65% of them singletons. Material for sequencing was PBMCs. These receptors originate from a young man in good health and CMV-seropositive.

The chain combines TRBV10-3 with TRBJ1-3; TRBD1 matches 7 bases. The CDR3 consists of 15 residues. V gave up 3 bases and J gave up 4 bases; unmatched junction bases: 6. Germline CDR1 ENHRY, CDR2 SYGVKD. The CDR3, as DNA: TGTGCCATCAGTGATTCCCGGGACAGAGGAAACACCATATATTTT. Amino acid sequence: CAISDSRDRGNTIYF.

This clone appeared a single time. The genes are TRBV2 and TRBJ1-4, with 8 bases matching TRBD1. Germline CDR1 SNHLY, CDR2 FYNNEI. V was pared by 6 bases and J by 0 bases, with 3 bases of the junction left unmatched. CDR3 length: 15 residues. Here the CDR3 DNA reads TGTGCCAGCAGACAGGGGGAGACAACTAATGAAAAACTGTTTTTT. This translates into CASRQGETTNEKLFF.

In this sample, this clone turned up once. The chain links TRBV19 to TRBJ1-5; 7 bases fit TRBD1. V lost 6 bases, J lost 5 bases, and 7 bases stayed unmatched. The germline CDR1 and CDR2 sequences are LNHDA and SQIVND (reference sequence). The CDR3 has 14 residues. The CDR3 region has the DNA TGTGCCAGTAGGCCTCGACAGGGTCATCAGCCCCAGCATTTT. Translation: CASRPRQGHQPQHF.

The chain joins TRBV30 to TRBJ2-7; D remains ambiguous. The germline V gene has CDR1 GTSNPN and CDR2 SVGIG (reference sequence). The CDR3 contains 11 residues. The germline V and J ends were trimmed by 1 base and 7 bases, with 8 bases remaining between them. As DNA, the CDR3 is TGTGCCTGGAGTGCCCCAGGTGAGCAGTACTTC. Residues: CAWSAPGEQYF.

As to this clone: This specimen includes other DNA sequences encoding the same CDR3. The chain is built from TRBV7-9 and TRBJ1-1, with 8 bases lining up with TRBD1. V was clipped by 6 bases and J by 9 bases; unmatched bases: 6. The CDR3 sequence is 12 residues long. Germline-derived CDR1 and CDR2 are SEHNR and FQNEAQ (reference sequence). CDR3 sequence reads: CASSPDREKAFF. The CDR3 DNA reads TGTGCCAGCAGTCCGGACAGGGAAAAAGCTTTCTTT. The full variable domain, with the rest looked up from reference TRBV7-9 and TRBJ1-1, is DTGVSQNPRHKITKRGQNVTFRCDPISEHNRLYWYRQTLGQGPEFLTYFQNEAQLEKSRLLSDRFSAERPKGSFSTLEIQRTEQGDSAMYLCASSPDREKAFFGQGTRLTVV.

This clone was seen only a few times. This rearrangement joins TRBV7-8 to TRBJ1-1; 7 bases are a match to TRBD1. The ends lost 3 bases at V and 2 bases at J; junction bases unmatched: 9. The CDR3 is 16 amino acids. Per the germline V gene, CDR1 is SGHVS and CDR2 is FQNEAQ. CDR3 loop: CASSFSSYRGNTEAFF. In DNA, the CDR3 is TGTGCCAGCAGCTTCTCAAGTTACAGGGGTAACACTGAAGCTTTCTTT. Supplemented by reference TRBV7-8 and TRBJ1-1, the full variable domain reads GAGVSQSPRYKVAKRGQDVALRCDPISGHVSLFWYQQALGQGPEFLTYFQNEAQLDKSGLPSDRFFAERPEGSVSTLKIQRTQQEDSAVYLCASSFSSYRGNTEAFFGQGTRLTVV.

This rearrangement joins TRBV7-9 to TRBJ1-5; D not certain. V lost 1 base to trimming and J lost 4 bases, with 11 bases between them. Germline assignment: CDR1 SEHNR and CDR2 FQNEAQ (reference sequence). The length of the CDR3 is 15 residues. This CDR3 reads CASSLEGGPNQPQHF. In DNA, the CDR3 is TGTGCCAGCAGCTTAGAAGGAGGACCGAATCAGCCCCAGCATTTT.